A selection of T cell receptor beta chains follows, all from one sample in a study of long-term antiretroviral therapy in people with HIV. The data were produced by immunoSEQ multiplex PCR, yet TCRdb's version contains in-frame clones alone and is incomplete. Among 23,000 or so clones, 65% to 90% were seen once, and the ten largest hold approximately 12%. The sample here was unsorted PBMCs, taken 0.1 years before starting antiretroviral therapy. The receptors were sampled from a man aged 35 to 55 with HIV. Both conserved end residues are part of each CDR3. For some rows the clone size is stated as once, few or many, or as a class when expanded; others skip it.

V | size | CDR3
TRBV15 | NA | CATSRDSPLGGRAFDELSYEQYF
TRBV5-1 | few | CASSLSASGGELFF
TRBV14 | NA | CASSHIAGSYTDTQYF
TRBV6-6 | NA | CASSWSQETQYF
TRBV15 | few | CATSRGRGGNTIYF
TRBV27 | NA | CASSLQGAHEQYF
TRBV10-2 | NA | CASAQGGNTEAFF
TRBV5-6 | NA | CASSPGVRRAAYEQYF
TRBV10-2 | NA | CASSYTLSSGNTIYF
TRBV30 | once | CAWSRGGDQPQHF
TRBV18 | NA | CASSPELAGGEQYF
TRBV7-2 | medium-sized | CASSLGTGGDGYNSPLHF
TRBV6-1 | NA | CASSGQLAKNIQYF
TRBV5-8 | once | CASSFSGFNGYTF
TRBV30 | NA | CAWRGLAGGPFF
TRBV6-5 | NA | CASSYSGRGELFF
TRBV2 | NA | CASRKVVESQYF
TRBV7-2 | NA | CASRLGDTQYF
TRBV4-1 | NA | CASSQPNTEAFF
TRBV6-5 | NA | CASSYGSQETQYF
TRBV5-1 | few | CASSLRPDQGELFF
TRBV15 | once | CATSKRTVQETQYF
TRBV4-2 | few | CASSQGVGRGGPGIQYF
TRBV19 | NA | CASSIDKGQPQHF
TRBV29-1 | NA | CSGQEGTNTEAFF
TRBV28 | NA | CASSSRTGFYGYTF
TRBV7-8 | NA | CASSLVQANYGYTF
TRBV2 | NA | CASSVGGPVYEQYF
TRBV18 | NA | CASSPNRGHAYGYTF
TRBV18 | few | CASSPGTGGPQPQHF
TRBV4-1 | NA | CASSQAKEDSYEQYF
TRBV4-3 | NA | CASSPNLAGLSGANVLTF
TRBV23-1 | NA | CASSQPRTSGRESSYEQYF
TRBV10-3 | NA | CAISEGLASYEQYF
TRBV28 | once | CASISGQGFYEQYF
TRBV19 | NA | CASSIAQGEGDTQYF
TRBV28 | NA | CASSLGLGQGHYGYTF
TRBV19 | once | CASSPRGGPGGGQPQHF
TRBV11-2 | NA | CASKGGQGRNEQFF
TRBV5-6 | NA | CASSNLQGVTEAFF
TRBV18 | NA | CASSPGWGPDGYTF
TRBV18 | NA | CASSPGTGNGYTF
TRBV5-1 | NA | CASSLARLQAEAFF
TRBV28 | NA | CASSLAGTGTDTQYF
TRBV5-6 | NA | CASKGIAQETQYF
TRBV28 | few | CASSLVGSGANVLTF
TRBV9 | NA | CASSVAGEWRVSEQFF
TRBV7-3 | few | CASSQILSPYNEQFF
TRBV7-9 | few | CASSLGRGYTF
TRBV7-2 | NA | CASSLTGTRKVYTF
TRBV2 | NA | CASSEYGPEKLFF
TRBV11-3 | NA | CASSLDHDRSYEQYF
TRBV18 | NA | CASSRNRRDYGYTF
TRBV19 | once | CASSIWLAGASSYNEQFF